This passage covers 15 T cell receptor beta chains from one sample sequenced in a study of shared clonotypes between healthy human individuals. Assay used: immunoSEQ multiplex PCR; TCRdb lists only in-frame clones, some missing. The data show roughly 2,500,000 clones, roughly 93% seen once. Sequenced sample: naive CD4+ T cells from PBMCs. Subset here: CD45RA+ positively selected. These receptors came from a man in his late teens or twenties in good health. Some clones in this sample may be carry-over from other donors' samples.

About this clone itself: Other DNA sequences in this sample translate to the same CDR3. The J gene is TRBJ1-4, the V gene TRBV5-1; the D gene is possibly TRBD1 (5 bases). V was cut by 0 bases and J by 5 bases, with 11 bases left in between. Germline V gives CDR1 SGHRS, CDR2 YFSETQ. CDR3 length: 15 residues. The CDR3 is CASSLGQGQNEKLFF. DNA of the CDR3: TGCGCCAGCAGCTTGGGGCAGGGCCAGAATGAAAAACTGTTTTTT.

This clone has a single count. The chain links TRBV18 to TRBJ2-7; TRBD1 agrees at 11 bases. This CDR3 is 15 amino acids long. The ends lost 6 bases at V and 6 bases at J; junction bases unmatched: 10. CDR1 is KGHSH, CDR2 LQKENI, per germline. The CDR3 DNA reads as TGTGCCAGCTCCCCAGGGACAGGGGGAATGGGCGAGCAGTACTTC. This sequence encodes CASSPGTGGMGEQYF.

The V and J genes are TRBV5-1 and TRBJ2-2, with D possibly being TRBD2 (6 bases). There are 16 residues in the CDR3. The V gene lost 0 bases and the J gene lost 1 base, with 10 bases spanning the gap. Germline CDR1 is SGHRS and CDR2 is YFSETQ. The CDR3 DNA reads TGCGCCAGCAGCTTGGCCAGACTAGGGAACACCGGGGAGCTGTTTTTT. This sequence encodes CASSLARLGNTGELFF.

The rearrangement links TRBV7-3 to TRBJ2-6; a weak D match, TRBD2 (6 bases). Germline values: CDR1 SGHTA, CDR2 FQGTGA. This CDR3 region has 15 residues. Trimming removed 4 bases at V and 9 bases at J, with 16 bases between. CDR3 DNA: TGTGCCAGCAGCTCAGTCGTGCGGGGCGACAACGTCCTGACTTTC. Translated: CASSSVVRGDNVLTF.

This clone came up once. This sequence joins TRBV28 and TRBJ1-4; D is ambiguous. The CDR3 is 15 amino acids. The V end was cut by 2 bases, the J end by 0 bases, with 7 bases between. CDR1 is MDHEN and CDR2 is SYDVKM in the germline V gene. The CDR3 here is CASSLRVATNEKLFF. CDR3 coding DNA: TGTGCCAGCAGTTTAAGGGTTGCAACTAATGAAAAACTGTTTTTT.

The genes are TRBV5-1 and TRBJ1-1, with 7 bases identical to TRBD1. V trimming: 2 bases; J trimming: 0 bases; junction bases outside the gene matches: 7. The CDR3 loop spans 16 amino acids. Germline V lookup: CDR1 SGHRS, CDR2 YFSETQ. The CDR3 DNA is TGCGCCAGCAGCTTTAAAGGGGGCGGCATGAACACTGAAGCTTTCTTT. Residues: CASSFKGGGMNTEAFF.

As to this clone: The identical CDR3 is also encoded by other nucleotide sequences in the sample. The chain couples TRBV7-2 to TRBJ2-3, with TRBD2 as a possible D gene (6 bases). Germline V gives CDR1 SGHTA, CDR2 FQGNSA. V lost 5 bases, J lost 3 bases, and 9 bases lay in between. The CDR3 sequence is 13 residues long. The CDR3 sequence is CASSPGRTDTQYF. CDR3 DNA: TGTGCCAGCAGCCCAGGGAGGACAGATACGCAGTATTTT.

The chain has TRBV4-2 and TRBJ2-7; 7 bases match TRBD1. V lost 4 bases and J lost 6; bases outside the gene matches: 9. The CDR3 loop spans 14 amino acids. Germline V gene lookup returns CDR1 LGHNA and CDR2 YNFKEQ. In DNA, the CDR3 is TGTGCCAGCAGCCCCGGGACAGCAGTTGGCGAGCAGTACTTC. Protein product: CASSPGTAVGEQYF.

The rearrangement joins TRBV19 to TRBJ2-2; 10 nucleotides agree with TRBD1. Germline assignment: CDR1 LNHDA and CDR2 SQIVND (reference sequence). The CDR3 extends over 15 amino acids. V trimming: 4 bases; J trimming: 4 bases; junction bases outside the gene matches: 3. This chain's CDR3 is CASSTGQGVTGELFF. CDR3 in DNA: TGTGCCAGTAGTACAGGACAGGGGGTCACCGGGGAGCTGTTTTTT.

Written as DNA, the CDR3 is TGTGCCAGCAGGCCCCCCCGTTTTGGCACTGAAGCTTTCTTT. It is translated as CASRPPRFGTEAFF. V is TRBV6-6 and J is TRBJ1-1; no firm D call. The CDR3 is 14 amino acids. V lost 6 bases, J lost 4 bases, and 15 bases lay in between. CDR1 and CDR2 from the germline V gene are MNHNY and SVGAGI (reference sequence).

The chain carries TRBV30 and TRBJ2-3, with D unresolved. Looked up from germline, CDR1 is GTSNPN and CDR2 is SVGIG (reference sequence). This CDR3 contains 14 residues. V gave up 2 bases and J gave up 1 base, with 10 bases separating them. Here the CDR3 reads CAWSRVVGTDTQYF. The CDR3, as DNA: TGTGCCTGGAGTCGAGTTGTTGGCACAGATACGCAGTATTTT.

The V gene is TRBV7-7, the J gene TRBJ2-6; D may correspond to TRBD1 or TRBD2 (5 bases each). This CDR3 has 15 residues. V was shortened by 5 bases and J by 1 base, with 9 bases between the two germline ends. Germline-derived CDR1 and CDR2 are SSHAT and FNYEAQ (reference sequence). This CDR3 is CASSPGPSGANVLTF. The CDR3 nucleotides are TGTGCCAGCAGCCCGGGGCCTTCTGGGGCCAACGTCCTGACTTTC.

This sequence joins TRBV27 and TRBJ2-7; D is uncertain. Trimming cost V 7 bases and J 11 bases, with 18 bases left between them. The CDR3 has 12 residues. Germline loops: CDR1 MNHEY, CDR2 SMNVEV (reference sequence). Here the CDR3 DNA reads TGTGCCAGCAAGGAACCCAGGCGAATGGAGTACTTC. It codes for CASKEPRRMEYF.

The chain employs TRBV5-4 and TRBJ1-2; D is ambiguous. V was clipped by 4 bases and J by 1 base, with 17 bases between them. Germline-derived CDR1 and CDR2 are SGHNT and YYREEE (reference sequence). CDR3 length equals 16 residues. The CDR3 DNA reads TGTGCCAGCAGCGCTGTTGCCGGCTTAGTTAACTATGGCTACACCTTC. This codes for CASSAVAGLVNYGYTF. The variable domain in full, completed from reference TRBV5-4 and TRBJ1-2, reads ETGVTQSPTHLIKTRGQQVTLRCSSQSGHNTVSWYQQALGQGPQFIFQYYREEENGRGNFPPRFSGLQFPNYSSELNVNALELDDSALYLCASSAVAGLVNYGYTFGSGTRLTVV.

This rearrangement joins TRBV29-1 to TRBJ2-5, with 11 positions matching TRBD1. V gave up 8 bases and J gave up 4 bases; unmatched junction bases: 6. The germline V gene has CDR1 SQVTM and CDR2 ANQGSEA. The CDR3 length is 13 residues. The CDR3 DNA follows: TGCAGCCCCGGGACAGGGGGGGGAGAGACCCAGTACTTC. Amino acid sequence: CSPGTGGGETQYF. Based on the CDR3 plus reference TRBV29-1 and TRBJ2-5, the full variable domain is SAVISQKPSRDICQRGTSLTIQCQVDSQVTMMFWYRQQPGQSLTLIATANQGSEATYESGFVIDKFPISRPNLTFSTLTVSNMSPEDSSIYLCSPGTGGGETQYFGPGTRLLVL.